The entry that follows covers one T cell receptor beta chain sequence. Its antigen is not identified. Germline CDR1 reads SGDLS; CDR2 reads YYNGEE. The CDR3 is 16 residues long. V was trimmed by 4 bases and J by 7 bases, leaving 21 bases between them. This sample was included in a study of blood T cells in healthy people across ages. Study results and caveats: The study found more naive CD4+ cells and higher diversity in long-lived than aged donors.

The use of a sample-barcoded 5' primer and a J-beta primer mix characterized a second PCR of about 7 to 12 cycles. TCRdb re-analysed the 5' RACE reads in MiXCR, keeping a single row per CDR3 protein. Of hundreds of thousands of distinct CDR3 sequences listed, under 45% are singletons. This rearrangement joins TRBV9 to TRBJ2-1, with D maybe TRBD1 (7 bases). Sequenced: blood. This sequence was found in a man in his fifties or sixties in good health. This CDR3 reads CASSPRTGRAGNEQFF. In DNA form, the CDR3 reads TGTGCCAGCAGCCCCCGGACAGGTCGGGCGGGGAATGAGCAGTTCTTC.